This TCR beta chain is drawn from a study of cytomegalovirus exposure and HLA in healthy donors. Germline assignment: CDR1 SNHLY and CDR2 FYNNEI. The CDR3 loop spans 12 amino acids. V dropped 4 bases and J dropped 12 bases, with 13 bases sitting between them. The PCR ran on 60 Vbeta and 13 Jbeta primers. TCRdb's copy holds only in-frame clones and misses some; the assay was immunoSEQ multiplex PCR. The sample records more than 95,000 clones, roughly three quarters being singletons. This clone came up once. The specimen sequenced was PBMCs. The clonotype was recovered from a young man in good health and CMV-seronegative. The V gene is TRBV2, the J gene TRBJ2-1; tentative D call: TRBD1 (6 bases). CDR3 bases: TGTGCCAGCAGTGTTCAGGGGTTTGGGCAGTTCTTC. Its protein is CASSVQGFGQFF.